The rows below give T cell receptor beta chains drawn from one sample of a study of T cell responses to AZD1222 COVID-19 vaccine. The table came from immunoSEQ multiplex PCR; TCRdb's copy has only in-frame clones and leaves some out. The sample carries 110,000 to 150,000 clones, 88% recorded once. The specimen comprised peripheral blood, sampled on day 0 of AZD1222 vaccination. These receptors all come from an adult in good health. Each CDR3 is given with its conserved first and last residue. D genes are given only for firm matches. Expanded clones are given a class, and other clones once, few, many or no size at all.

17	NA	TRBJ2-7	NA	TRBV5-1	CASSLEASSRSSYEQYF	TGCGCCAGCAGCTTGGAGGCCAGTTCTAGGAGCTCCTACGAGCAGTACTTC
20	NA	TRBJ2-1	TRBD2	TRBV9	CASSVVPGLAGRFRWNEQFF	TGTGCCAGCAGCGTAGTTCCGGGACTAGCGGGACGATTCCGGTGGAATGAGCAGTTCTTC
17	NA	TRBJ2-1	TRBD2	TRBV11-2	CASSPGISGGSYNEQFF	TGTGCCAGCAGCCCGGGGATAAGCGGGGGATCCTACAATGAGCAGTTCTTC
14	NA	TRBJ1-2	TRBD1	TRBV19	CASRWTGGSYGYTF	TGTGCCAGTAGGTGGACAGGGGGCAGCTATGGCTACACCTTC
19	NA	TRBJ2-2	TRBD2	TRBV30	CAWSVNIGLAGVNTGELFF	TGTGCCTGGAGTGTAAACATCGGACTAGCGGGAGTGAACACCGGGGAGCTGTTTTTT
16	NA	TRBJ1-6	NA	TRBV5-1	CASSLVGSSYNSPLHF	TGCGCCAGCAGCTTGGTGGGGAGCTCCTATAATTCACCCCTCCACTTT
12	NA	TRBJ1-4	NA	TRBV28	CASSLSEWKLFF	TGTGCCAGCAGTTTATCCGAGTGGAAACTGTTTTTT
12	NA	TRBJ1-6	NA	TRBV20-1	CSASGNDSPLHF	TGCAGTGCTAGTGGGAATGATTCACCCCTCCACTTT
16	NA	TRBJ1-5	TRBD1	TRBV19	CASSARDRGLGQPQHF	TGTGCCAGTAGTGCCCGGGACAGGGGGCTTGGGCAGCCCCAGCATTTT
15	NA	TRBJ2-7	TRBD2	TRBV5-4	CAVGGGTSGSYEQYF	TGTGCCGTGGGGGGAGGGACTAGCGGGAGCTACGAGCAGTACTTC
17	NA	TRBJ2-2	NA	TRBV4-3	CASSQDLQQHNTGELFF	TGCGCCAGCAGCCAAGATCTGCAGCAGCATAACACCGGGGAGCTGTTTTTT
15	NA	TRBJ2-3	NA	TRBV27	CASSFRDPLTDTQYF	TGTGCCAGCAGTTTCAGGGATCCCCTCACAGATACGCAGTATTTT
14	NA	TRBJ2-4	NA	TRBV4-3	CASSQDSKSYIQYF	TGCGCCAGCAGCCAAGATTCCAAGTCCTACATTCAGTACTTC
13	NA	TRBJ2-7	TRBD2	TRBV30	CAWTSGSRHEQYF	TGTGCCTGGACTAGCGGGAGTAGACACGAGCAGTACTTC
17	NA	TRBJ1-5	NA	TRBV23-1	CASSQVGIRLIGQPQHF	TGCGCCAGCAGTCAAGTAGGTATCCGATTAATCGGGCAGCCCCAGCATTTT
14	NA	TRBJ1-2	NA	TRBV6-4	CASSDSTRGYGYTF	TGTGCCAGCAGTGACTCGACGCGGGGCTATGGCTACACCTTC
13	NA	TRBJ2-2	NA	TRBV6-4	CASSDQGIGELFF	TGTGCCAGCAGTGACCAGGGGATCGGGGAGCTGTTTTTT
12	NA	TRBJ1-4	NA	TRBV12-3/TRBV12-4	CASSRGWGGRDF	TGTGCCAGCAGTCGTGGATGGGGGGGGAGGGATTTT
13	NA	TRBJ2-2	NA	TRBV2	CASRSDNTGELFF	TGTGCCAGCCGTAGTGATAACACCGGGGAGCTGTTTTTT
12	NA	TRBJ1-5	NA	TRBV7-2	CASSSTFQPQHF	TGTGCCAGCAGCTCGACATTCCAGCCCCAGCATTTT
15	NA	TRBJ1-2	TRBD1	TRBV7-9	CASSFPGQGASGYTF	TGTGCCAGCAGCTTTCCCGGACAGGGGGCAAGTGGCTACACCTTC
12	NA	TRBJ2-3	NA	TRBV7-2	CASSFTGDTQYF	TGTGCCAGCAGCTTTACTGGAGATACGCAGTATTTT
16	NA	TRBJ2-1	NA	TRBV19	CASSILADSSYNEQFF	TGTGCCAGTAGTATACTAGCGGACAGCTCCTACAATGAGCAGTTCTTC
19	NA	TRBJ2-2	TRBD2	TRBV10-1	CASSDHRTSGITNTGELFF	TGCGCCAGCAGTGACCACCGGACTAGCGGGATTACGAACACCGGGGAGCTGTTTTTT
16	NA	TRBJ1-2	TRBD1	TRBV10-3	CAISAGDRGRSYGYTF	TGTGCCATCAGTGCGGGGGACAGGGGGCGAAGCTATGGCTACACCTTC
16	NA	TRBJ1-3	NA	TRBV15	CATSRDLLGSGNTIYF	TGTGCCACCAGCAGAGATTTATTGGGGTCTGGAAACACCATATATTTT
13	NA	TRBJ1-6	NA	TRBV11-2	CASSVEYDSPLHF	TGTGCCAGCAGCGTTGAGTATGATTCACCCCTCCACTTT
13	NA	TRBJ2-7	NA	TRBV27	CASSSGARGKQYF	TGTGCCAGCAGTTCCGGGGCCCGGGGTAAGCAGTACTTC
13	NA	TRBJ2-3	NA	TRBV19	CASSIEGTDTQYF	TGTGCCAGTAGTATAGAGGGCACAGATACGCAGTATTTT
14	NA	TRBJ2-7	NA	TRBV7-9	CASTLGEAQGKQYF	TGTGCCAGCACCTTAGGGGAAGCGCAGGGAAAGCAGTACTTC
11	NA	TRBJ1-2	TRBD1	TRBV4-2	CASRGQDGYTF	TGTGCCAGCAGGGGACAGGATGGCTACACCTTC
14	once	TRBJ1-2	NA	TRBV5-4	CASSLIGVENGYTF	TGTGCCAGCAGCTTGATCGGGGTAGAGAATGGCTACACCTTC
14	NA	TRBJ1-1	NA	TRBV9	CASSFGQSNTEAFF	TGTGCCAGCAGCTTTGGACAGAGCAACACTGAAGCTTTCTTT
15	NA	TRBJ2-1	NA	TRBV5-5	CASSLFGFSTNEQFF	TGTGCCAGCAGCTTGTTTGGGTTCTCGACAAATGAGCAGTTCTTC
12	few	TRBJ2-1	NA	TRBV19	CASSERYNEQFF	TGTGCCAGTAGTGAGCGGTACAATGAGCAGTTCTTC
14	few	TRBJ1-1	NA	TRBV11-1	CASSPEWLNTEAFF	TGTGCCAGCAGCCCAGAGTGGCTGAACACTGAAGCTTTCTTT
13	NA	TRBJ2-7	TRBD1	TRBV18	CASSPDRRREQYF	TGTGCCAGCTCCCCGGACAGGCGCCGCGAGCAGTACTTC
14	NA	TRBJ1-1	TRBD1	TRBV27	CASSSGQTNTEAFF	TGTGCCAGCAGTTCGGGACAGACCAACACTGAAGCTTTCTTT
14	NA	TRBJ1-2	NA	TRBV18	CASSRAYQGNGYTF	TGTGCCAGCTCACGGGCTTATCAGGGGAATGGCTACACCTTC
13	NA	TRBJ1-2	NA	TRBV6-2/TRBV6-3	CASSYTENYGYTF	TGTGCCAGCAGTTACACAGAAAACTATGGCTACACCTTC
13	few	TRBJ2-3	NA	TRBV29-1	CSVLTASTDTQYF	TGCAGCGTCTTGACAGCTAGCACAGATACGCAGTATTTT